This entry concerns a single T cell receptor (beta chain). This entry belongs to a study of blood T cell repertoires in COVID-19. Assay: immunoSEQ multiplex PCR; the TCRdb copy retains only in-frame clones and omits some. The sample includes 55,000 to 70,000 clones, roughly nine tenths seen only once; the top ten take around a fifth. This TCR came from a woman older than 75 with COVID-19, enrolled during active disease. Sequenced sample: peripheral blood.

CDR3 amino acids: CASSPTGTGIRSNQPQHF. CDR3 sequence (DNA): TGTGCCAGCAGTCCAACCGGGACAGGGATAAGGAGCAATCAGCCCCAGCATTTT. The chain uses TRBV27 and TRBJ1-5; 9 bases are shared with TRBD1. In germline, CDR1 is MNHEY, CDR2 SMNVEV (reference sequence). The J segment lost 1 base and the V segment lost 5 bases, leaving 12 bases of the junction unmatched. The CDR3 totals 18 residues.